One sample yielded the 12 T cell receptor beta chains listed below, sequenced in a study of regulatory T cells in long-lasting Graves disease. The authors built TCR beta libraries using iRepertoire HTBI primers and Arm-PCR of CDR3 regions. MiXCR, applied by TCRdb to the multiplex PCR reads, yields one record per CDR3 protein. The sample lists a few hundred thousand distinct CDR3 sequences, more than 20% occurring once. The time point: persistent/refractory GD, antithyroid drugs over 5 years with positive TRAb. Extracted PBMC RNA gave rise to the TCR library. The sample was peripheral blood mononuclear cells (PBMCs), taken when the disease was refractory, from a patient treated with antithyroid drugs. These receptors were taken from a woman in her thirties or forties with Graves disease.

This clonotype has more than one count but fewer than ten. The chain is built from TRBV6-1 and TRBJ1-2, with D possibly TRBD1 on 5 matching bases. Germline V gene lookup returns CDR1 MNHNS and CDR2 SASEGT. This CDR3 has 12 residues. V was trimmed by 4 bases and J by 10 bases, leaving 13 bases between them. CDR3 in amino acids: CASSGGRRDYTF. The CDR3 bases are TGTGCCAGCAGTGGGGGACGCCGGGACTACACCTTC.

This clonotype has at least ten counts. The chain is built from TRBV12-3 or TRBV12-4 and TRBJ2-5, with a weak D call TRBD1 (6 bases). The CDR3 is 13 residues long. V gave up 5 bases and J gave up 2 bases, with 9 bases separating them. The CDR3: CASSAQGQETQYF. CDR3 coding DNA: TGTGCCAGCAGTGCCCAGGGGCAAGAGACCCAGTACTTC.

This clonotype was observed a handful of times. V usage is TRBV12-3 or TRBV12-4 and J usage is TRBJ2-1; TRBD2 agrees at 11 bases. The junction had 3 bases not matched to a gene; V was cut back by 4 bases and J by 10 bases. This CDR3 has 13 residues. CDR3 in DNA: TGTGCCAGCAGTTCGAGACTAGCGGGGGAGCAGTTCTTC. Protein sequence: CASSSRLAGEQFF.

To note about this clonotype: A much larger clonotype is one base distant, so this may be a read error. The CDR3 is CASSSWTGDTEAFF. The CDR3 coding sequence is TGTGCCAGCAGTTCCTGGACAGGTGACACTGAAGCTTTCTTT. The chain is built from TRBV27 and TRBJ1-1, with 7 bases fitting TRBD1. The junction had 5 bases not matched to a gene; V was cut back by 4 bases and J by 3 bases. Germline-derived CDR1 and CDR2 are MNHEY and SMNVEV (reference sequence). This CDR3 has 14 amino acids.

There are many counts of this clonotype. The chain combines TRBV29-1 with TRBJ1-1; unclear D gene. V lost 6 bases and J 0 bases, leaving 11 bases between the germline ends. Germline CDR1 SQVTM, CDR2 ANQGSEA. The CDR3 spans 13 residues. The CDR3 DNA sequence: TGCAGCGTCACAGTGATCATGAACACTGAAGCTTTCTTT. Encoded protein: CSVTVIMNTEAFF.

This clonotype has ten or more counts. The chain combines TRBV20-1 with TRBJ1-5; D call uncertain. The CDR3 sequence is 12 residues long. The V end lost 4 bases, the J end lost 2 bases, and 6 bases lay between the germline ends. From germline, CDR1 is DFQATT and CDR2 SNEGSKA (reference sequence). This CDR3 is CSATGGNQPQHF. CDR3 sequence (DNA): TGCAGTGCTACCGGCGGCAATCAGCCCCAGCATTTT.

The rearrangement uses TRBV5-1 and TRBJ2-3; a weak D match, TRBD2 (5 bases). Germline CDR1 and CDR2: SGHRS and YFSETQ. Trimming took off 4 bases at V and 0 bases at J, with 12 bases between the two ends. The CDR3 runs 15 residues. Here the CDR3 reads CASSRDSDSTDTQYF. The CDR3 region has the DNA TGCGCCAGCAGCCGGGATAGCGATAGCACAGATACGCAGTATTTT.

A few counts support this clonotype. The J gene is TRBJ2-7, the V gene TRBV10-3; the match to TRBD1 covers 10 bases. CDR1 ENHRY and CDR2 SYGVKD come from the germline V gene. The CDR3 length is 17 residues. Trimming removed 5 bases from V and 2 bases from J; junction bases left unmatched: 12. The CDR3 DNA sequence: TGTGCCATCAGTCCAGGTGGCAGGGGACAGGGGACCTACGAGCAGTACTTC. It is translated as CAISPGGRGQGTYEQYF.

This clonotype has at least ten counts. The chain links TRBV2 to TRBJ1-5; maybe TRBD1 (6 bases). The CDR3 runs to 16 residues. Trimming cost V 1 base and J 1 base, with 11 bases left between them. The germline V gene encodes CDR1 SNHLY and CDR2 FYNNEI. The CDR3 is CASSEVGGSSNQPQHF. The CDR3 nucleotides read TGTGCCAGCAGTGAAGTTGGGGGCTCGAGCAATCAGCCCCAGCATTTT.

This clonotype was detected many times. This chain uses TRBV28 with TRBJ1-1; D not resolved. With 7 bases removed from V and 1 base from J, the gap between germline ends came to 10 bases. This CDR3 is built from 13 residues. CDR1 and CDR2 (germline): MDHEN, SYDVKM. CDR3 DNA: TGTGCCAGCATCCAACCCCCGAACACTGAAGCTTTCTTT. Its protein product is CASIQPPNTEAFF.

The CDR3 coding sequence is TGTGCCAGCAGCTTGGAGATCTCTGGGGCCAACGTCCTGACTTTC. Translating it yields CASSLEISGANVLTF. This rearrangement joins TRBV5-5 to TRBJ2-6; D gene unclear. Germline V gene data show CDR1 as SGHKS and CDR2 as YYEKEE (reference sequence). The CDR3 is made up of 15 amino acids. The V and J ends lost 0 bases and 0 bases respectively, with 4 bases between them.

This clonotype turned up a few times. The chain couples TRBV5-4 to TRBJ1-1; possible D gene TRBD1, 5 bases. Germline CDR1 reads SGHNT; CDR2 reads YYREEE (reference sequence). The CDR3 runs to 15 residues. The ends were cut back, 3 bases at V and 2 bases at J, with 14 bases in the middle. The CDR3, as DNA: TGTGCCAGCAGCTGGGGCGGGGTACGAAACACTGAAGCTTTCTTT. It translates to CASSWGGVRNTEAFF.